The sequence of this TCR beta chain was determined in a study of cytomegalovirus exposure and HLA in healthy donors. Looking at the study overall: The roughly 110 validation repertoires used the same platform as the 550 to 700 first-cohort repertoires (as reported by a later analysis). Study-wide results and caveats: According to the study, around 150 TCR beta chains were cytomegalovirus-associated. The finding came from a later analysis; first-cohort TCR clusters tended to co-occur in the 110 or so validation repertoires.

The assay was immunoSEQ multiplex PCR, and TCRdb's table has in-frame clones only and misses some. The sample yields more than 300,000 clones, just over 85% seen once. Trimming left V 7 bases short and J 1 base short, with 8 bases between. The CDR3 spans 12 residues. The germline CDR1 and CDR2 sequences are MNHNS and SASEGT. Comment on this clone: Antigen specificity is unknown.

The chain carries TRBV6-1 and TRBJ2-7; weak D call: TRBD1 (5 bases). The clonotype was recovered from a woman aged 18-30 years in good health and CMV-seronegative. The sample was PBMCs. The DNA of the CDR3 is TGTGCCAGCACCAGGGTATCCTACGAGCAGTACTTC. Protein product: CASTRVSYEQYF.